Detailed here is one T cell receptor beta chain. Assay: immunoSEQ multiplex PCR; the TCRdb copy retains only in-frame clones and omits some. The sample lists 46,000 or so clones; around 30% were seen once. The sample originates from a study of tumour-infiltrating T cells in Burkitt lymphoma. CDR3 length: 15 residues. Trimming left V 2 bases short and J 3 bases short, with 13 bases between. Germline V gene sequence: CDR1 SGHVS, CDR2 FQNEAQ. The V gene is TRBV7-8, the J gene TRBJ1-2; D may be TRBD1 (5 bases). This clonotype originated in a human donor with Burkitt lymphoma. Sample: tumor tissue. CDR3 in DNA: TGTGCCAGCAGCTTACGGGGACCCGGGGACTATGGCTACACCTTC. Protein sequence: CASSLRGPGDYGYTF.